The text below deals with one TCR beta chain. Its specificity is not known. Per the germline V gene, CDR1 is SEHNR and CDR2 is FQNEAQ (reference sequence). V gave up 6 bases and J gave up 3 bases, with 12 bases separating them. This CDR3 has 14 amino acids. The sample comes from a study of shared clonotypes between healthy human individuals. Assay: immunoSEQ multiplex PCR; the TCRdb copy retains only in-frame clones and omits some. The data hold about 800,000 clones, with about 97% observed a single time. Terminally differentiated effector memory CD45RA+ cells were excluded by CCR7 positive selection of CD45RO-negative cells. Overall study results and limits: Tissues were not sampled, only blood, and their repertoires likely differ.

Sequencing was done on a sample of naive CD8+ T cells sorted from blood. The chain is built from TRBV7-9 and TRBJ2-1; D is perhaps TRBD2 (5 bases). The TCR originated in a man between 25 and 39 years old in good health. This CDR3 reads CASRPPGSYNEQFF. In DNA form, the CDR3 reads TGTGCCAGCAGGCCACCGGGGAGCTACAATGAGCAGTTCTTC. The whole variable domain, remainder taken from reference TRBV7-9 and TRBJ2-1, is DTGVSQNPRHKITKRGQNVTFRCDPISEHNRLYWYRQTLGQGPEFLTYFQNEAQLEKSRLLSDRFSAERPKGSFSTLEIQRTEQGDSAMYLCASRPPGSYNEQFFGPGTRLTVL.